This section outlines one T cell receptor (beta chain) sequence together with its context. No antigen is known for it. No much larger clonotype is one base removed from it; base qualities were not supplied. The germline V and J ends show losses of 5 bases and 3 bases respectively, and no gene match explains 7 bases of the junction. The CDR3 spans 14 residues, from the cysteine through the phenylalanine. The sequence is cut down to CDR3 DNA, 42 bases in frame from base 1. The sample belongs to a study of post-analysis software for immune sequencing data (dated by TCRdb to about 2015). With regard to the full study: Recorded disease courses included relapsing-remitting, secondary progressive and progressive-relapsing multiple sclerosis, with some patients lacking subtype annotation. A subset of samples was prepared in parallel using single-end sample barcoding, then pooled and co-amplified after Illumina adapter ligation. The multiple sclerosis patient repertoires were compared with about a dozen previously published healthy control repertoires from donors aged 6 to 25 years.

Overall study results and their limits: Strong co-clustering of samples prepared in the same batch was shown by direct clustering with F measure, prompting a batch-effect correction. Patients showed significantly higher frequencies than controls for a handful of TRBV segments, among them TRBV5-6, TRBV5-1 and TRBV20-1. Normalized Chao1 diversity was significantly lower in multiple sclerosis patients than controls, suggesting substantial peripheral T-cell clonal expansion. The multiple sclerosis patient group was slightly younger than the control group.

To demonstrate the VDJtools post-analysis software, TCR beta repertoires were profiled from the peripheral blood of more than ten young patients with multiple sclerosis. The patients with multiple sclerosis were children and adolescents between roughly 6 and 17 years of age. Library generation was performed with PCR. The instrument was an Illumina HiSeq 2500. Unique molecular identifiers were incorporated into TCR beta cDNA libraries to reduce PCR and sequencing biases. Roughly 0.5 million cDNA molecules were obtained per 1 to 10 million input T cells, so each molecule approximated one T cell. The patient libraries were prepared and sequenced with the same protocol used for the earlier healthy control dataset. Samples belonging to the same batch were prepared together, multiplexed and sequenced on a shared HiSeq lane. Per the original workflow: MIGEC was used to process the raw barcoded reads, and molecular identifier groups with only a single read were discarded before consensus assembly and CDR3 extraction. VDJtools was used for post-analysis of the clonotype tables, and diversity was normalized by down-sampling every dataset to the size of the smallest sample. To correct batch-related cross-sample contamination, repertoire overlap clustering matched CDR3 amino acid sequences but not nucleotide sequences. The raw public data were reprocessed by TCRdb itself: fastp quality trimming at Q25, MiXCR clonotype calling, in-frame beta chains only. Merged by CDR3 protein, the rows form single entries marked with the most common genes and DNA. The V and J calls were determined by TCRdb, not by the authors. For this sample the table gives 740,000 or so distinct CDR3 sequences, of which approximately 53% were detected only once. Approximately 4.5% of the sample is taken by the ten largest.

This sequence uses TRBV12-3 or TRBV12-4 and TRBJ2-7; 7 central bases correspond to TRBD1. Sample: blood. This clonotype was sampled from a girl aged 10-17 years with multiple sclerosis. The base sequence is TGTGCCAGCAGTATACAAGGACAGGTCTACGAGCAGTACTTC. Translated, it reads CASSIQGQVYEQYF.